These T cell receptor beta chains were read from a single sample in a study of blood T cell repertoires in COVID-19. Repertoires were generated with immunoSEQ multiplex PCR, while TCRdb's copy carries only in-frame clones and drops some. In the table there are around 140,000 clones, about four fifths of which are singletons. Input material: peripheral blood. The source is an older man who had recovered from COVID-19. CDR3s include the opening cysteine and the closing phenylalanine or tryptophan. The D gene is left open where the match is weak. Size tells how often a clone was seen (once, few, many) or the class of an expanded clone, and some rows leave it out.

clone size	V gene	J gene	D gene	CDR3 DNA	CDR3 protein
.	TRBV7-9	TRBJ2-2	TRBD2	TGTGCCAGCAGCCCTAGCGGGACCGGTGGCGGGGAGCTGTTTTTT	CASSPSGTGGGELFF
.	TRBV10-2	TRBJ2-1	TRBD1	TGCGCCAGCAGGCCCCGGGACAGGGTTTACAATGAGCAGTTCTTC	CASRPRDRVYNEQFF
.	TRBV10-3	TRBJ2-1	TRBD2	TGTGCCATCAGTGAGCGGGGTAGCGGGAGGGGGAGCTCCTACAATGAGCAGTTCTTC	CAISERGSGRGSSYNEQFF
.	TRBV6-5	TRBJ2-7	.	TGTGCCAGCAGTTACTCTACGTTCGGGAGAGCCTACGAGCAGTACTTC	CASSYSTFGRAYEQYF
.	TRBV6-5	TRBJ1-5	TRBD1	TGTGCCAGCAGTCAGGACAGGTATAGCAATCAGCCCCAGCATTTT	CASSQDRYSNQPQHF
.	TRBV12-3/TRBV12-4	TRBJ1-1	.	TGTGCCAGCAGTCCGGTGAACACTGAAGCTTTCTTT	CASSPVNTEAFF
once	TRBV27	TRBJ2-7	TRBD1	TGTGCCAGCAGACCCACCACAGGGGTTTCCTACGAGCAGTACTTC	CASRPTTGVSYEQYF
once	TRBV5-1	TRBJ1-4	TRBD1	TGCGCCAGCAGCGACAGGGGGGGTGAAAAACTGTTTTTT	CASSDRGGEKLFF
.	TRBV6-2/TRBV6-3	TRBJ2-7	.	TGTGCCAGCAGTTACTCTACTCGCGAGCAGTACTTC	CASSYSTREQYF
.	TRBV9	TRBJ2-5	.	TGTGCCAGCAGCGTAATGTCCCAAACTAAGCCCCAGTACTTC	CASSVMSQTKPQYF
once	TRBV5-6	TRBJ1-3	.	TGCGCCAGCAGCTCTTACGAAGGGGCGCGTGGAAACACCATATATTTT	CASSSYEGARGNTIYF
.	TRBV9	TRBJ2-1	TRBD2	TGTGCCAGCAGCGTAAAGGGACTAGCGAGCTACAATGAGCAGTTCTTC	CASSVKGLASYNEQFF
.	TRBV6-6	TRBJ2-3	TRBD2	TGTGCCAGCAGTTACCAACTAGCGGGAGGGACAGATACGCAGTATTTT	CASSYQLAGGTDTQYF
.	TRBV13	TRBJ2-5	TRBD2	TGTGCCAGCAGCTCGGAGGGACTAGCGCAGTACTTC	CASSSEGLAQYF
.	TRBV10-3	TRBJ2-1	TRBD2	TGTGCCATCAGTGGAGAGCTAGCGGGATCCTCCTACAATGAGCAGTTCTTC	CAISGELAGSSYNEQFF
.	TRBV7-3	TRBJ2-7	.	TGTGCCAGCAGCGTAGTAGTAGATTACGAGCAGTACTTC	CASSVVVDYEQYF
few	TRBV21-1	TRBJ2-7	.	TGTGCCAGCAGTAGCGGGCACTACGAGCAGTACTTC	CASSSGHYEQYF
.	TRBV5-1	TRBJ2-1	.	TGCGCCAGCAGCTATTTTTCCACGCCCAGGGGCAATGAGCAGTTCTTC	CASSYFSTPRGNEQFF
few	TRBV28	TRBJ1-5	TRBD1	TGTGCCAGCAGTAGACAGGGTGGGAGTCAGCCCCAGCATTTT	CASSRQGGSQPQHF
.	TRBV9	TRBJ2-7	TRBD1	TGTGCCAGCAGCGTAGTGGGACAGGGGGGTCGGCAGTACTTC	CASSVVGQGGRQYF
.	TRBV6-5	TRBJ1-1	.	TGTGCCAGCGGGCTATTCGGGGGTACTGAAGCTTTCTTT	CASGLFGGTEAFF
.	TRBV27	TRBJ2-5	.	TGTGCCAGCTCCGCACAGGGTAGAGAGACCCAGTACTTC	CASSAQGRETQYF
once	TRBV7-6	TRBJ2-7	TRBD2	TGTGCCAGCAGCTTCCTAGCGGGAGGCGAGCAGTACTTC	CASSFLAGGEQYF
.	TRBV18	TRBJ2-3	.	TGTGCCAGCTCACCGGGGGCGGTCGCAGATACGCAGTATTTT	CASSPGAVADTQYF
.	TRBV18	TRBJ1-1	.	TGTGCCAGCTCACCGACATATAACACTGAAGCTTTCTTT	CASSPTYNTEAFF
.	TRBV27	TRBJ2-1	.	TGTGCCAGCAGTTTAGCGGGAATCAGCTCCTACAATGAGCAGTTCTTC	CASSLAGISSYNEQFF
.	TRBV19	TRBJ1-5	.	TGTGCCAGTAGTATCTTTGACACGCAGGGGTTCGGCAATCAGCCCCAGCATTTT	CASSIFDTQGFGNQPQHF
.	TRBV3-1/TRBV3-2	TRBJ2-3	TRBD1	TGTGCCAGCAGCCTGGACAGGGGCGAGGATACGCAGTATTTT	CASSLDRGEDTQYF
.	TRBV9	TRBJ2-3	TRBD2	TGTGCCAGCAGTCAACGGGGGGATTTCACAGATACGCAGTATTTT	CASSQRGDFTDTQYF
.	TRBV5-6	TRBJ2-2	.	TGTGCCAGCAGCTTGCCAGGGGCTAACACCGGGGAGCTGTTTTTT	CASSLPGANTGELFF
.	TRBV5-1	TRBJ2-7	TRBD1	TGCGCCAGCAGCCTCGGACAGGGGTACTACGAGCAGTACTTC	CASSLGQGYYEQYF
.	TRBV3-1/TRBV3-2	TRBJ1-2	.	TGTGCCAGCAGCCAAGGTACAGCATATGGCTACACCTTC	CASSQGTAYGYTF
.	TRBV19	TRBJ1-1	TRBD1	TGTGCCAGTACCTGGGACAGGGTGAACACTGAAGCTTTCTTT	CASTWDRVNTEAFF
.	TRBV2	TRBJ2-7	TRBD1	TGTGCCAGCAGTGAGGCGACAGGGTCGGGCGAGCAGTACTTC	CASSEATGSGEQYF
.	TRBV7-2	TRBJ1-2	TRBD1	TGTGCCAGCAGCTTATGGGACAGAACGAGGGGCTACACCTTC	CASSLWDRTRGYTF
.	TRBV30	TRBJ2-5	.	TGTGCCTGGAGTGGGGAGGGGGGGCAAGAGACCCAGTACTTC	CAWSGEGGQETQYF
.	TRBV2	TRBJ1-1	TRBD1	TGTGCCAGCAGCTTTGGACAGGCGGCTTTCTTT	CASSFGQAAFF
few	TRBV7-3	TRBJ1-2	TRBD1	TGTGCCAGCAGCCCGCGGCCAGGGGGCGGTGGGGGCTACACCTTC	CASSPRPGGGGGYTF
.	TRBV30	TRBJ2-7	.	TGTGCCTGGACGCAGGGTGGCGAGCAGTACTTC	CAWTQGGEQYF
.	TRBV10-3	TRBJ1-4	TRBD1	TGTGCCATCAGTGGGGGACAGGCACCAACTAATGAAAAACTGTTTTTT	CAISGGQAPTNEKLFF
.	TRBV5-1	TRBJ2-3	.	TGCGCCAGCAGCTTGGCCGGGGGTGATACGCAGTATTTT	CASSLAGGDTQYF
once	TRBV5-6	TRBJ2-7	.	TGTGCCAGCAGCTTAATCGGGTACGAGCAGTACTTC	CASSLIGYEQYF
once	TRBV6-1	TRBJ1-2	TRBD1	TGTGCCAGCAGTGTTTTCGAGGGACAGGGGGCGGATGGCTACACCTTC	CASSVFEGQGADGYTF
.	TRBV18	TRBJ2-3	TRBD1	TGTGCCAGCTCACTCTCGAGACCGGGACAGGGTACGACAGATACGCAGTATTTT	CASSLSRPGQGTTDTQYF
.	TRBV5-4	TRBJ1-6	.	TGTGCCAGCAGCTTTTGGGGGGGTTATAATTCACCCCTCCACTTT	CASSFWGGYNSPLHF
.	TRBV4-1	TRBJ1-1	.	TGCGCCAGCAGCCAACCGGGACTCGAAGCTTTCTTT	CASSQPGLEAFF
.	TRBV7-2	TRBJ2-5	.	TGTGCCAGCAGCGATCTCTCCGGTAAAGAGACCCAGTACTTC	CASSDLSGKETQYF
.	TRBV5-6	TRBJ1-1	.	TGTGCCAGCAGCTTCCTCCTTAACACTGAAGCTTTCTTT	CASSFLLNTEAFF
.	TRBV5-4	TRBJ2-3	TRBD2	TGTGCCAGCAGCTTGCCAGGACTAGCGGGAGCAGATACGCAGTATTTT	CASSLPGLAGADTQYF
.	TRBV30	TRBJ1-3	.	TGTGCCTGGAGTATTGGCCGGGGTATGAACACCATATATTTT	CAWSIGRGMNTIYF
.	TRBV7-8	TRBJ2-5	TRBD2	TGTGCCAGCAGCTTAGCTGGTGGGCGGGAGGGAGAGACCCAGTACTTC	CASSLAGGREGETQYF
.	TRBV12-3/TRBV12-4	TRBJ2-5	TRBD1	TGTGCCAGCAGCCTCGGACAGGTAGAGACCCAGTACTTC	CASSLGQVETQYF
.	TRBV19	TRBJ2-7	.	TGTGCCAGTAGTATTAGCCCGGGCTACGAGCAGTACTTC	CASSISPGYEQYF
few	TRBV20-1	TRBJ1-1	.	TGCAGTGCTAGTCTGGGCCGCGAAGCTTTCTTT	CSASLGREAFF
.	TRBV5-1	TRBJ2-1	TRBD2	TGCGCCAGCAGCCCTCGGGGAAGGGCTAGCGGGACTGAGCAGTTCTTC	CASSPRGRASGTEQFF